Detailed here is one TCR beta chain. The antigen is not known. This CDR3 fails to terminate in the conserved phenylalanine or tryptophan, so it likely reflects a read error. This record comes from a study of human T cells and chemical hapten exposure. Study information: Sensitizing treatment utilized 2% DPC over a roughly 2 cm by roughly 2 cm portion of upper inner arm skin.

Individual cDNA molecules received unique molecular identifiers in the library. TCRdb processed the RACE reads anew with MiXCR; each CDR3 protein has one entry. The top ten clones hold roughly 6.8% of a sample with some 71,000 distinct CDR3 sequences, about 9.3% of them seen once. Findings and caveats of the study: Those TCRs sitting above 1 in 1000 frequency stayed the same with DPC sensitization.

Sample time point: patch test 2, 6 weeks after DPC sensitization. The treatment denotes: therapeutic diphenylcyclopropenone sensitization with weekly scalp DPC. Alopecia patients deemed DPC-suitable, aged 18 to 70, excluding pregnancy. The receptor was derived from a woman aged 50 to 60 with alopecia areata. Some clones in this sample may be carry-over from other donors' samples. The sample in question was whole blood, obtained in connection with sensitization to the hapten diphenylcyclopropenone (DPC).

The CDR3 loop is CASSFGTGSYEQYS. CDR3 coding DNA: TGTGCCAGCAGCTTCGGGACGGGCTCCTACGAGCAGTACTCC. This rearrangement joins TRBV5-4 to TRBJ2-7; D may correspond to TRBD1 or TRBD2 (5 bases each). This CDR3 contains 14 residues. Between the trimmed V and J ends, which lost 2 bases and 0 bases, there was a span of 9 bases. Germline assignment: CDR1 SGHNT and CDR2 YYREEE (reference sequence).